This TCR beta chain was identified during a study of monozygotic twins with inflammatory bowel disease. There are 13 residues in the CDR3. The germline gives CDR1 ENHRY, CDR2 SYGVKD. Every sample had its cDNA made across eight separate reactions. Template-switch reactions added UMIs with a 6-nucleotide sample barcode. cDNA encoding TCRalpha and TCRbeta underwent two nested PCRs of roughly 15 and 9 cycles, each of which was followed by bead purification. TCRdb reworked the 5' RACE reads into one entry per CDR3 protein, no DNA. The sample data list 170,000 or so distinct CDR3 sequences. On this clonotype itself: Its antigen is currently unknown.

Findings and limits, study-wide: Discordant twins showed the same repertoire similarity as concordant twins, possibly from limited power.

The sequence was obtained from a human donor with ulcerative colitis or Crohn's disease, or a healthy co-twin of an affected twin (not recorded which). The chain carries TRBV10-3 and TRBJ2-3; TCRdb returns TRBD2, unconfirmable since there is no DNA. Sequenced input: blood. This CDR3 is CAITGEGTDTQYF.